This TCR beta chain was sequenced for a study of T cell responses to AZD1222 COVID-19 vaccine. Study-wide findings and caveats: The donor cohort was predominantly white British with a female majority, and clonal diversity may have been underestimated. Following two doses of AZD1222, Spike-specific TCR breadth and depth rose.

Regarding this clone: Its antigen is not known.

Method: immunoSEQ multiplex PCR; TCRdb's copy keeps in-frame clones and lacks some. Among around 150,000 clones listed, 91% were seen once. CDR1 LGHNA and CDR2 YNFKEQ come from the germline V gene. There are 18 residues in the CDR3. V dropped 0 bases and J dropped 1 base, with 15 bases sitting between them. The specimen was peripheral blood, collected 28 days after the second dose of the MenACWY control vaccine. This chain uses TRBV4-2 with TRBJ2-2; D remains ambiguous. The source is an adult who received the MenACWY meningococcal vaccine as a control. DNA for the CDR3: TGTGCCAGCAGCCAAGATATGGATTACCAACTGAACACCGGGGAGCTGTTTTTT. Its translation: CASSQDMDYQLNTGELFF.